This TCR beta chain was identified in a study of blood T cells in healthy people across ages. A second PCR, run for about 7 to 11 cycles, used a sample-barcoded 5' primer plus a J-beta primer mix. TCRdb fed the 5' RACE reads into MiXCR, producing one record per CDR3 protein. The sample shows about 840,000 distinct CDR3 sequences, about 27% of them seen only once. This CDR3 region has 16 residues. Unmatched junction bases numbered 10, after V lost 5 bases and J lost 2 bases. Germline V lookup: CDR1 MNHEY, CDR2 SMNVEV (reference sequence). This clonotype occurred many times. Antigen specificity is unknown. Study results and caveats: Reliance upon unsorted PBMCs precluded definitive naive versus antigen-experienced comparison.

The same data also contributed to another study, on T cells of mothers and their children. That publication notes: Compared with unrelated pairs, related mother-child pairs had slightly higher, non-significant overlap.

Sequenced input: blood. This receptor was obtained from a woman between 35 and 50 years old in good health. This chain connects TRBV27 to TRBJ2-7; 9 bases are a match to TRBD2. CDR3 in amino acids: CASSPLSGGPTYEQYF. CDR3 nucleotide sequence: TGTGCCAGCAGTCCACTCAGCGGGGGGCCAACCTACGAGCAGTACTTC.